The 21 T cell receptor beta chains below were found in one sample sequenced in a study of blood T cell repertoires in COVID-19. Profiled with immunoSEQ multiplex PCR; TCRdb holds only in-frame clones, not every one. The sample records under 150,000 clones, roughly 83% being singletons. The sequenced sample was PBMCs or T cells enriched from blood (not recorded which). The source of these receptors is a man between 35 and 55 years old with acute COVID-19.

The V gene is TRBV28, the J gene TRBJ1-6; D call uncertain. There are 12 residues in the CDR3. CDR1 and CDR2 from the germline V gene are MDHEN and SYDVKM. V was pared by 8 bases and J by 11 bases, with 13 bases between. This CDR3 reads CASYGGPTPLHF. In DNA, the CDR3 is TGTGCCAGCTACGGAGGACCGACACCCCTCCACTTT.

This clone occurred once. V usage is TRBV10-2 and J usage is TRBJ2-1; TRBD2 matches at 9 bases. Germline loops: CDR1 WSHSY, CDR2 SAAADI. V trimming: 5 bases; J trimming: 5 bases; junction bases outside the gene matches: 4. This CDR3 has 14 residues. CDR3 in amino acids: CASSIAGANNEQFF. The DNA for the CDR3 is TGCGCCAGCAGTATAGCGGGAGCGAACAATGAGCAGTTCTTC.

The CDR3 spells CASSRRQGGSPLHF. In DNA form, the CDR3 reads TGCGCCAGCAGCCGAAGACAGGGGGGCTCACCCCTCCACTTT. This chain links TRBV5-1 with TRBJ1-6, with TRBD1 identical over 9 bases. This CDR3 has 14 amino acids. The trim removed 4 bases at V and 10 bases at J, leaving 6 bases unmatched. CDR1 is SGHRS and CDR2 is YFSETQ in the germline V gene.

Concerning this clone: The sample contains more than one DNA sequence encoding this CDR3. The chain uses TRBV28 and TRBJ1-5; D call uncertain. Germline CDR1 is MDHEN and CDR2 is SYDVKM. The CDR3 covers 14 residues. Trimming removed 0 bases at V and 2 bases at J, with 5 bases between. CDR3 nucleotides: TGTGCCAGCAGTTTATGGGCAGGCAATCAGCCCCAGCATTTT. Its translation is CASSLWAGNQPQHF.

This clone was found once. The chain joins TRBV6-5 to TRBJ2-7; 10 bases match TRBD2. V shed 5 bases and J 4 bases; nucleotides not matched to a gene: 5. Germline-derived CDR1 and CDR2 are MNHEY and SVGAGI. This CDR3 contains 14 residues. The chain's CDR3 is CASSPSGGEYEQYF. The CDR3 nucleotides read TGTGCCAGCAGTCCAAGCGGGGGGGAATACGAGCAGTACTTC.

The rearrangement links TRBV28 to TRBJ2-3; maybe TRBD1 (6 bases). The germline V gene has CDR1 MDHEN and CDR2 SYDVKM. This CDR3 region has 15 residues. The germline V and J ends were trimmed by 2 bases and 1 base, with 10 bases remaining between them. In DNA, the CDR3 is TGTGCCAGCAGTTTAACAGGGTTGGGCACAGATACGCAGTATTTT. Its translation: CASSLTGLGTDTQYF.

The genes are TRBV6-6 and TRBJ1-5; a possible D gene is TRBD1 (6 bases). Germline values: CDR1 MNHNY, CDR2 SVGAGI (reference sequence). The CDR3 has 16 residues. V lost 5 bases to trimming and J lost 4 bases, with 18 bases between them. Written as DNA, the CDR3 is TGTGCCAGCAGTGGACCGGACAGTGTGGCAAATCAGCCCCAGCATTTT. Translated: CASSGPDSVANQPQHF.

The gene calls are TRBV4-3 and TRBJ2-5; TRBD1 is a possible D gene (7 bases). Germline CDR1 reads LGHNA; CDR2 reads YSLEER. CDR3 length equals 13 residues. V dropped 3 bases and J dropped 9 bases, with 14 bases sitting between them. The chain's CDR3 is CASSQDRSGAQYF. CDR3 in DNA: TGCGCCAGCAGCCAGGACAGGTCGGGGGCCCAGTACTTC.

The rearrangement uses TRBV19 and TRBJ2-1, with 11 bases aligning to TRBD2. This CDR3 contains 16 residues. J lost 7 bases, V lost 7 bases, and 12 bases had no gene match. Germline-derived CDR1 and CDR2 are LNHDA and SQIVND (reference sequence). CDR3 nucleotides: TGTGCCAGTAATAGCGGGAGGGGGGAGACACGGAATGAGCAGTTCTTC. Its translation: CASNSGRGETRNEQFF.

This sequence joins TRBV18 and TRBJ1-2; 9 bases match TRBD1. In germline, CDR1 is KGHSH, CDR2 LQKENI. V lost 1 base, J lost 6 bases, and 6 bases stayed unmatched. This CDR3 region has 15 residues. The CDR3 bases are TGTGCCAGCTCACCACAGACAGGGGGTACTGATGGCTACACCTTC. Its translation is CASSPQTGGTDGYTF.

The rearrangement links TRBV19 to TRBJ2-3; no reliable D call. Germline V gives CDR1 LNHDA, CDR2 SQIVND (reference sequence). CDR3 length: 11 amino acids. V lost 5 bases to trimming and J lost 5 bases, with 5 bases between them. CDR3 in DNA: TGTGCCAGTAGTTCCAAAGATACGCAGTATTTT. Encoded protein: CASSSKDTQYF. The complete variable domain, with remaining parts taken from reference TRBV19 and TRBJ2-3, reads DGGITQSPKYLFRKEGQNVTLSCEQNLNHDAMYWYRQDPGQGLRLIYYSQIVNDFQKGDIAEGYSVSREKKESFPLTVTSAQKNPTAFYLCASSSKDTQYFGPGTRLTVL.

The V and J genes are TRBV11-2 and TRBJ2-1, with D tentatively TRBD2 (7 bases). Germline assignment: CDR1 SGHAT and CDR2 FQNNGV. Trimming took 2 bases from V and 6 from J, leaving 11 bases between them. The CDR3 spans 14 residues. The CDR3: CASSLSRGGNEQFF. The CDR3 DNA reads TGTGCCAGCAGCTTATCAAGGGGGGGCAATGAGCAGTTCTTC.

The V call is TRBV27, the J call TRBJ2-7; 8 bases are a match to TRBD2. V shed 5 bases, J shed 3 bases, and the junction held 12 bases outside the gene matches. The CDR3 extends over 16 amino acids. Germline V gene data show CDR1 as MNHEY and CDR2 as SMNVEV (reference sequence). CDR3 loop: CASSPIAGQFNYEQYF. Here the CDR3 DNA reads TGTGCCAGCAGTCCTATAGCGGGACAATTCAACTACGAGCAGTACTTC.

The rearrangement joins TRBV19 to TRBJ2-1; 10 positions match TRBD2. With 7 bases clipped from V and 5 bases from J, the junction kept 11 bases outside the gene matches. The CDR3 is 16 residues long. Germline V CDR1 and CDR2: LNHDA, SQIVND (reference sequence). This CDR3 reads CASKSGRALAHNEQFF. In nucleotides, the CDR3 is TGTGCCAGTAAAAGCGGGAGGGCCCTCGCCCACAATGAGCAGTTCTTC.

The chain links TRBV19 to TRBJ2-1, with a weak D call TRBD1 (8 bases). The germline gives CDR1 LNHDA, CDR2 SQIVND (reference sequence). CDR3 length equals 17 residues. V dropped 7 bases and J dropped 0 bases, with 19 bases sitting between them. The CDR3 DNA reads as TGTGCCAGTACCCCTAACAGGGGGGGGAGCTCCTACAATGAGCAGTTCTTC. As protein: CASTPNRGGSSYNEQFF. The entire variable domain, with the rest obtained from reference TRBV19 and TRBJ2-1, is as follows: DGGITQSPKYLFRKEGQNVTLSCEQNLNHDAMYWYRQDPGQGLRLIYYSQIVNDFQKGDIAEGYSVSREKKESFPLTVTSAQKNPTAFYLCASTPNRGGSSYNEQFFGPGTRLTVL.

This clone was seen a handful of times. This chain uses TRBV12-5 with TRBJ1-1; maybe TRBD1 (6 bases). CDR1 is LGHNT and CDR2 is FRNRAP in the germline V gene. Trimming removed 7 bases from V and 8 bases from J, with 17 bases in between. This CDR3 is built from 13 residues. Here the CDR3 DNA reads TGTGCTAGTGTTCTGACACAGGGAAGCGAAGCTTTCTTT. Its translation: CASVLTQGSEAFF. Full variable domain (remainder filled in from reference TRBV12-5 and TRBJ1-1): DARVTQTPRHKVTEMGQEVTMRCQPILGHNTVFWYRQTMMQGLELLAYFRNRAPLDDSGMPKDRFSAEMPDATLATLKIQPSEPRDSAVYFCASVLTQGSEAFFGQGTRLTVV.

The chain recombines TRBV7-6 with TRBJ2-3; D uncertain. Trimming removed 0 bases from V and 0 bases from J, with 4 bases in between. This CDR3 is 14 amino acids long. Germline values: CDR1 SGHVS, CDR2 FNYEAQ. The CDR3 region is CASSLASSTDTQYF. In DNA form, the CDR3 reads TGTGCCAGCAGCTTAGCGAGTAGCACAGATACGCAGTATTTT.

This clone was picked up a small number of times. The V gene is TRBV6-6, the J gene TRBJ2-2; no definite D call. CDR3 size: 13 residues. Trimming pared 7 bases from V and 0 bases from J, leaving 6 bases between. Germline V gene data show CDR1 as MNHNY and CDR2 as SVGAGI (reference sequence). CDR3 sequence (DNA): TGTGCCAGCACGCTAACGAACACCGGGGAGCTGTTTTTT. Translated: CASTLTNTGELFF.

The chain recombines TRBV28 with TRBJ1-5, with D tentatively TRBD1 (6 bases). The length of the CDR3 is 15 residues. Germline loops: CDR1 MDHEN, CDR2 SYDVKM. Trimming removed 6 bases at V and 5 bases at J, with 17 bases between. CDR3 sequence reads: CASSFNRDPYQPQHF. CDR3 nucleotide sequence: TGTGCCAGCAGCTTTAACAGGGATCCATATCAGCCCCAGCATTTT.

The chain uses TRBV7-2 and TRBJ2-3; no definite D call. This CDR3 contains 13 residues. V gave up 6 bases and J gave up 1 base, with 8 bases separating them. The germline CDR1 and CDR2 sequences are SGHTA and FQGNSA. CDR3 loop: CASRWLGTDTQYF. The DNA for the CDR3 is TGTGCCAGCAGATGGTTAGGCACAGATACGCAGTATTTT.

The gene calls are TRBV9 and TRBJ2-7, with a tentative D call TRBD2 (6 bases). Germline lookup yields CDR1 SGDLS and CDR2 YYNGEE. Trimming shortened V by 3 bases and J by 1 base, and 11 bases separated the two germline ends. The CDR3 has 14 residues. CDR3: CASSAGLRSYEQYF. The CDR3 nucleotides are TGTGCCAGCAGCGCGGGACTCCGATCCTACGAGCAGTACTTC.